This T cell receptor beta chain was retrieved from a study of blood T cell repertoires in COVID-19. Study context: Acute and convalescent COVID-19 samples came from the United States, Italy and Spain. PBMCs, B-cell-depleted T cells, or T cells provided the cDNA or gDNA that made up the material.

As originally analysed: How many nucleated cells were present was estimated from reference gene primer amplification. Profiling relied on immunoSEQ multiplex PCR, and the TCRdb table lists in-frame clones only, not all of them. V and J calls and clone size come straight from that table; D and trimming were deduced from the DNA. The table shows 50,000 to 65,000 clones, with about four fifths occurring only once. Germline lookup yields CDR1 LGHDT and CDR2 YNNKEL (reference sequence). The V and J ends lost 4 bases and 0 bases, in that order; junction bases with no gene match: 5. The length of the CDR3 is 16 residues.

Input material: peripheral blood. The source is a human donor in a cohort sampled during active COVID-19. This chain uses TRBV3-1 (or the pseudogene TRBV3-2) with TRBJ2-7; TRBD2 agrees at 11 bases. CDR3 loop: CASSRTTSGVSYEQYF. Here the CDR3 DNA reads TGTGCCAGCAGCCGAACGACTAGCGGGGTCTCCTACGAGCAGTACTTC.